This paragraph reports one T cell receptor beta chain. Libraries were prepared by immunoSEQ multiplex PCR; TCRdb keeps only in-frame clonotypes and omits some of them. The table has nearly 8,500 clones, 90% seen once. As to treatment: randomized to nivolumab then ipilimumab (arm A) or the reverse (arm B). PBMC sorting kept live CD3+CD8+ cells without CD19 or CD56. The entry originates in a study of sequential checkpoint blockade in melanoma. The germline V gene encodes CDR1 SEHNR and CDR2 FQNEAQ (reference sequence). The CDR3 runs to 14 residues. Trimming pared 3 bases from V and 4 bases from J, leaving 13 bases between.

The genes are TRBV7-9 and TRBJ2-7, with D possibly being TRBD1 (5 bases). This clonotype originated in a human donor with melanoma. Sample: CD8+ T cells sorted from blood (inferred from file names), taken from a patient given nivolumab and ipilimumab in sequence. The CDR3 sequence: CASSFGRVGYEQYF. The CDR3 DNA follows: TGTGCCAGCAGCTTTGGCAGGGTGGGATACGAGCAGTACTTC.